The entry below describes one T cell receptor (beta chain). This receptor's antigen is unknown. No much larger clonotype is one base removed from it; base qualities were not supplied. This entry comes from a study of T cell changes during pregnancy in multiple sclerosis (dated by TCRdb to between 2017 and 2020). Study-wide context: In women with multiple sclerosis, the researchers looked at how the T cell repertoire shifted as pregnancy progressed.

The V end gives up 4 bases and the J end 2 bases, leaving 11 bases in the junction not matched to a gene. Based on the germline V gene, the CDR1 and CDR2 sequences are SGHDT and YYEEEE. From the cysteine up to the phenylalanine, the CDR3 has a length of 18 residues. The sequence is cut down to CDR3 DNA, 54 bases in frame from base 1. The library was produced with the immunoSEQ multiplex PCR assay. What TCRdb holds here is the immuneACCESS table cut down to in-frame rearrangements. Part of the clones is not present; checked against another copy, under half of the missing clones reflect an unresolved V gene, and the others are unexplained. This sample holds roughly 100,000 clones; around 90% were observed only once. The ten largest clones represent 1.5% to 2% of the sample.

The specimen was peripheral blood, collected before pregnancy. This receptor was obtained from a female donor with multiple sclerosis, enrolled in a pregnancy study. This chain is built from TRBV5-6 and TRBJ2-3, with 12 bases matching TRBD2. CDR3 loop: CASSLALTSGGTTDTQYF. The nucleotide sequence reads TGTGCCAGCAGCCTCGCCCTAACTAGCGGGGGGACCACAGATACGCAGTATTTT.